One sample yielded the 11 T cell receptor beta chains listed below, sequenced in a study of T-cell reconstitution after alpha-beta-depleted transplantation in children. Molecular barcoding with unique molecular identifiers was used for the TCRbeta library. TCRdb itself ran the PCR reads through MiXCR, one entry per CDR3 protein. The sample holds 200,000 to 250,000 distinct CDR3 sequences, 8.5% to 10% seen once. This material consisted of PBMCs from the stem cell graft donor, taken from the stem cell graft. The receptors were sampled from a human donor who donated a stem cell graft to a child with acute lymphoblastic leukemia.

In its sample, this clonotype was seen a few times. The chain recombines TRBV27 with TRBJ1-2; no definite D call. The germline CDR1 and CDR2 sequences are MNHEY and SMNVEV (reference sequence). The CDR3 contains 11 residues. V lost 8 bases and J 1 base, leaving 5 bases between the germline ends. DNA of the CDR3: TGTGCCAGCGGGAATAACTATGGCTACACCTTC. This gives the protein CASGNNYGYTF.

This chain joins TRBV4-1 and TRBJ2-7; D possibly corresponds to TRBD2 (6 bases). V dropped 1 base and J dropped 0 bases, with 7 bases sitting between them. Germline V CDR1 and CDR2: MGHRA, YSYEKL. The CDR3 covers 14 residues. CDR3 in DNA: TGCGCCAGCAGCCAAGGCGGGAACTCCTACGAGCAGTACTTC. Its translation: CASSQGGNSYEQYF.

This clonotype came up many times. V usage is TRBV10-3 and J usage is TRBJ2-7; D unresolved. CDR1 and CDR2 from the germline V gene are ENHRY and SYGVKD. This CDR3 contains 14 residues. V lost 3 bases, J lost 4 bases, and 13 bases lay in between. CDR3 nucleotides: TGTGCCATCAGTGACCCTGGAATGGGGTACGAGCAGTACTTC. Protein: CAISDPGMGYEQYF.

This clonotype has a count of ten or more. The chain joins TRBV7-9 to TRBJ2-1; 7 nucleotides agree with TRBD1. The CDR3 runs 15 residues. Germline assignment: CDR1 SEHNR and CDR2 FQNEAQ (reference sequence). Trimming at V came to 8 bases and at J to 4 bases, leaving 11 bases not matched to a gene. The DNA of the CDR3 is TGTGCCAGCGGGCCCGCAGGGACAGTTTACAATGAGCAGTTCTTC. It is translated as CASGPAGTVYNEQFF.

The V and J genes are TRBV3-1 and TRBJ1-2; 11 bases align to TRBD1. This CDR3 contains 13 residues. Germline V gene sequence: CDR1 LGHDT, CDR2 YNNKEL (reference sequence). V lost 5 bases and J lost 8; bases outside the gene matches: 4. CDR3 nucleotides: TGTGCCAGCAGCAGGACAGGGGGCACGGGCTACACCTTC. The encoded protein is CASSRTGGTGYTF.

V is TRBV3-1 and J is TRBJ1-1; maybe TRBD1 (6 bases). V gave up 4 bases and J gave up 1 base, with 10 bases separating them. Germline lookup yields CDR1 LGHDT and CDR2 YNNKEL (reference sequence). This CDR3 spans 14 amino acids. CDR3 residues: CASSRVQGNTEAFF. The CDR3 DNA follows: TGTGCCAGCAGCCGAGTACAGGGGAACACTGAAGCTTTCTTT.

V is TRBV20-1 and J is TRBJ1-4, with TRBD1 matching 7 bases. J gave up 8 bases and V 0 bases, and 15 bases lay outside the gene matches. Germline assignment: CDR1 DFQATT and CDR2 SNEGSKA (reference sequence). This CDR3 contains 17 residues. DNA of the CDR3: TGCAGTGCTAGAGATCGCGCCCGACAGGGTCTGGGGGAAAAACTGTTTTTT. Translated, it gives CSARDRARQGLGEKLFF.

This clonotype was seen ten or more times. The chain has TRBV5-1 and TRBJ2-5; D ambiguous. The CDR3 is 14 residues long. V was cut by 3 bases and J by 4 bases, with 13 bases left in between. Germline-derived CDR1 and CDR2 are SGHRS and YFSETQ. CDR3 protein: CASSYTASPETQYF. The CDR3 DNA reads TGCGCCAGCAGCTACACAGCAAGCCCAGAGACCCAGTACTTC.

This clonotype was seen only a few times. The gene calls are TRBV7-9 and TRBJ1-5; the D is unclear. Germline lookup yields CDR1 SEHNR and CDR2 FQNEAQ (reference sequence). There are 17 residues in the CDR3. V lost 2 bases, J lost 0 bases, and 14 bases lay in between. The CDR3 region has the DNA TGTGCCAGCAGCTTAATAGGCAGTGTCGGTAGCAATCAGCCCCAGCATTTT. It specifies CASSLIGSVGSNQPQHF. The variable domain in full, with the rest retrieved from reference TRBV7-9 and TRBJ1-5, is DTGVSQNPRHKITKRGQNVTFRCDPISEHNRLYWYRQTLGQGPEFLTYFQNEAQLEKSRLLSDRFSAERPKGSFSTLEIQRTEQGDSAMYLCASSLIGSVGSNQPQHFGDGTRLSIL.

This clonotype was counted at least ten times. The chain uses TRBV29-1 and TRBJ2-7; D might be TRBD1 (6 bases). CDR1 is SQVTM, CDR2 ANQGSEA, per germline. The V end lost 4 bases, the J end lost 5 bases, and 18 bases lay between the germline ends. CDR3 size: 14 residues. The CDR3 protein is CSVVSRQGHDEQYF. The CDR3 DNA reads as TGCAGCGTTGTCTCGAGGCAGGGGCACGACGAGCAGTACTTC.

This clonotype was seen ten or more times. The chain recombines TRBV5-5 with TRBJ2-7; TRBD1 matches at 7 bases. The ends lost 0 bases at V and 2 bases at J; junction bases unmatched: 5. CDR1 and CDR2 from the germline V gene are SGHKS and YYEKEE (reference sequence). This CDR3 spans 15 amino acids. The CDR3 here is CASSLAPGTAYEQYF. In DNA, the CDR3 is TGTGCCAGCAGCTTGGCGCCGGGGACAGCCTACGAGCAGTACTTC.